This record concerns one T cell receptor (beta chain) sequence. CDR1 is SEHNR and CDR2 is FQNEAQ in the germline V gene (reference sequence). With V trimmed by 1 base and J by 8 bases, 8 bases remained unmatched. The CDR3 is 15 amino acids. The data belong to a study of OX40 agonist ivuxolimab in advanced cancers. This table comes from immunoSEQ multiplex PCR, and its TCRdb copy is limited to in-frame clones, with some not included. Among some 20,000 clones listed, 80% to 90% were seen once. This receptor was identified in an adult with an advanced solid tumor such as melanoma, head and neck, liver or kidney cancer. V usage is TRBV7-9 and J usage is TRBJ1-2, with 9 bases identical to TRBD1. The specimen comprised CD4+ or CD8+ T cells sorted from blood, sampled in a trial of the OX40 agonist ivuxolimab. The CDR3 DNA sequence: TGTGCCAGCAGCTTAGAGATCGGGACAGGGCTCGGCTACACCTTC. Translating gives CASSLEIGTGLGYTF.